Following are 18 T cell receptor beta chains from one sample sequenced in a study of CD8+ T cells in alopecia areata. Investigators isolated RNA and reverse transcribed it into cDNA to act as the sequencing template. Sequenced by immunoSEQ multiplex PCR; TCRdb stores in-frame clones only, minus some. This sample has fewer than 250,000 clones, with more than 55% found just once. Treatment specified: oral pan-JAK inhibitor, 5-10 mg twice daily. The sample consisted of CD4+ T cells sorted from blood, taken at week 4, from a patient treated with tofacitinib. Receptors originate from a human donor with alopecia areata.

V is TRBV18 and J is TRBJ2-3; 7 nucleotides line up with TRBD2. Germline loops: CDR1 KGHSH, CDR2 LQKENI. V lost 3 bases to trimming and J lost 9 bases; unmatched junction nucleotides: 6. This CDR3 is built from 13 residues. The CDR3 DNA follows: TGTGCCAGCTCACCCCGGACTAGGGACACGCAGTATTTT. This sequence encodes CASSPRTRDTQYF.

This clone was seen more than once but under ten times. J is TRBJ2-5 and V is TRBV5-8; TRBD2 agrees at 10 bases. This CDR3 region has 16 residues. Germline V gives CDR1 SGHTS, CDR2 YDEGEE. The trim removed 4 bases at V and 4 bases at J, leaving 10 bases unmatched. DNA for the CDR3: TGTGCCAGCAGCCCAAAGCGGGAGGGCCACCGAGAGACCCAGTACTTC. Protein sequence: CASSPKREGHRETQYF. Together with reference TRBV5-8 and TRBJ2-5, the CDR3 gives the full variable domain: EAGVTQSPTHLIKTRGQQATLRCSPISGHTSVYWYQQALGLGLQFLLWYDEGEERNRGNFPPRFSGRQFPNYSSELNVNALELEDSALYLCASSPKREGHRETQYFGPGTRLLVL.

This clone was counted between two and nine times. CDR3 region: CASRLALGEQYF. The DNA for the CDR3 is TGCGCCAGCCGACTAGCTCTCGGCGAGCAGTACTTC. This rearrangement joins TRBV5-1 to TRBJ2-7; 7 bases map to TRBD2. V was pared by 7 bases and J by 6 bases, with 7 bases of the junction left unmatched. CDR1 is SGHRS and CDR2 is YFSETQ in the germline V gene. The CDR3 covers 12 residues.

The V and J genes are TRBV7-9 and TRBJ2-3; no clear D gene. The V and J ends lost 8 bases and 9 bases respectively, with 15 bases between them. The length of the CDR3 is 12 residues. From germline, CDR1 is SEHNR and CDR2 FQNEAQ (reference sequence). The CDR3 protein is CASAYPPPTQYF. The DNA for the CDR3 is TGTGCCAGCGCATACCCCCCACCCACGCAGTATTTT.

The V and J genes are TRBV9 and TRBJ2-4, with no clear D. The CDR3 contains 14 residues. The germline gives CDR1 SGDLS, CDR2 YYNGEE. Trimming removed 6 bases from V and 0 bases from J, with 10 bases in between. DNA for the CDR3: TGTGCCAGCACTAGGGATCTAGCCAAAAACATTCAGTACTTC. Amino acids: CASTRDLAKNIQYF. The full variable domain, completed using reference TRBV9 and TRBJ2-4, is DSGVTQTPKHLITATGQRVTLRCSPRSGDLSVYWYQQSLDQGLQFLIQYYNGEERAKGNILERFSAQQFPDLHSELNLSSLELGDSALYFCASTRDLAKNIQYFGAGTRLSVL.

The rearrangement uses TRBV11-2 and TRBJ2-5; 7 bases match TRBD2. The ends lost 1 base at V and 5 bases at J; junction bases unmatched: 10. This CDR3 comprises 16 residues. Germline V gene sequence: CDR1 SGHAT, CDR2 FQNNGV. The CDR3 sequence is CASSLVPIGLGETQYF. The CDR3 region has the DNA TGTGCCAGCAGCTTAGTCCCCATCGGACTAGGGGAGACCCAGTACTTC.

The J gene is TRBJ2-7, the V gene TRBV2, with D unclear. CDR1 is SNHLY, CDR2 FYNNEI, per germline. The CDR3 is made up of 10 amino acids. Trimming pared 8 bases from V and 5 bases from J, leaving 7 bases between. In DNA form, the CDR3 reads TGTGCCAGCTCTCTACACGAGCAGTACTTC. It yields the protein CASSLHEQYF. Filled out from reference TRBV2 and TRBJ2-7, the complete variable domain reads EPEVTQTPSHQVTQMGQEVILRCVPISNHLYFYWYRQILGQKVEFLVSFYNNEISEKSEIFDDQFSVERPDGSNFTLKIRSTKLEDSAMYFCASSLHEQYFGPGTRLTVT.

There are a few counts of this clone. This chain uses TRBV5-1 with TRBJ2-2; tentative D call: TRBD2 (5 bases). Trimming took 0 bases from V and 2 from J, leaving 11 bases between them. Germline values: CDR1 SGHRS, CDR2 YFSETQ. This CDR3 comprises 16 residues. The CDR3 bases are TGCGCCAGCAGCTTGGATCTAGCCCTAAACACCGGGGAGCTGTTTTTT. Its protein product is CASSLDLALNTGELFF.

The chain employs TRBV5-1 and TRBJ2-2; D may be TRBD1 or TRBD2 (5 bases each). This CDR3 comprises 15 residues. Trimming stripped 6 bases from V and 3 bases from J, with 15 bases between. The V gene's germline CDR1 is SGHRS and CDR2 YFSETQ. CDR3 region: CASKRDLLDTGELFF. The CDR3 nucleotides read TGCGCCAGCAAACGGGACCTCCTGGACACCGGGGAGCTGTTTTTT.

The chain links TRBV30 to TRBJ2-7; 7 bases are shared with TRBD2. With 3 bases clipped from V and 6 bases from J, the junction kept 5 bases outside the gene matches. The CDR3 spans 12 residues. Looked up from germline, CDR1 is GTSNPN and CDR2 is SVGIG (reference sequence). CDR3 sequence: CAWSPAGVEQYF. In nucleotides, the CDR3 is TGTGCCTGGAGCCCCGCGGGGGTCGAGCAGTACTTC. Drawing the rest from reference TRBV30 and TRBJ2-7, the complete variable domain is SQTIHQWPATLVQPVGSPLSLECTVEGTSNPNLYWYRQAAGRGLQLLFYSVGIGQISSEVPQNLSASRPQDRQFILSSKKLLLSDSGFYLCAWSPAGVEQYFGPGTRLTVT.

This chain joins TRBV29-1 and TRBJ2-7; possibly TRBD2 for D (5 bases). Germline-derived CDR1 and CDR2 are SQVTM and ANQGSEA. The V end was cut by 7 bases, the J end by 6 bases, with 28 bases between. This CDR3 contains 16 residues. CDR3 DNA sequence: TGCAGCGCAGCGCGGTCTGGTGGGTCGGTTGCGGGCGAGCAGTACTTC. This translates into CSAARSGGSVAGEQYF.

The genes are TRBV5-1 and TRBJ2-1; D is unclear. V gave up 1 base and J gave up 0 bases, with 8 bases separating them. The CDR3 has 15 amino acids. Germline V lookup: CDR1 SGHRS, CDR2 YFSETQ. CDR3 sequence (DNA): TGCGCCAGCAGCTTGATGGAGTTCTCCTACAATGAGCAGTTCTTC. Translating it yields CASSLMEFSYNEQFF.

The chain joins TRBV29-1 to TRBJ2-1, with no clear D. CDR1 and CDR2 from the germline V gene are SQVTM and ANQGSEA. V dropped 7 bases and J dropped 1 base, with 11 bases sitting between them. The CDR3 has 13 amino acids. CDR3 DNA sequence: TGCAGCGGAGGCGGTTTGTCCTACAATGAGCAGTTCTTC. It encodes CSGGGLSYNEQFF.

DNA for the CDR3: TGCAGTGCTAGAGATCGGAACGAGCAGTACTTC. Residues: CSARDRNEQYF. The genes are TRBV20-1 and TRBJ2-7; D is undetermined. V lost 0 bases and J 5 bases, leaving 5 bases between the germline ends. CDR1 and CDR2 from the germline V gene are DFQATT and SNEGSKA (reference sequence). CDR3 size: 11 residues.

This chain uses TRBV25-1 with TRBJ2-7; 9 bases match TRBD1. The germline CDR1 and CDR2 sequences are MGHDK and SYGVNS. The CDR3 covers 14 residues. With 7 bases clipped from V and 3 bases from J, the junction kept 7 bases outside the gene matches. The CDR3 loop reads CASTQGDRVYEQYF. The CDR3 region has the DNA TGTGCCAGCACCCAAGGGGACAGGGTCTACGAGCAGTACTTC.

The count of this clone is one. The CDR3 reads CASSPRIESYNEQFF. The CDR3 nucleotides are TGTGCCAGCTCACCGAGGATCGAGTCCTACAATGAGCAGTTCTTC. This chain joins TRBV18 and TRBJ2-1; unclear D gene. The CDR3 is 15 residues long. Germline V CDR1 and CDR2: KGHSH, LQKENI. Trimming removed 3 bases from V and 1 base from J, with 10 bases in between.

V and J are TRBV28 and TRBJ2-1; perhaps TRBD2 as D (6 bases). V shed 5 bases and J shed 7 bases, with 12 bases lying between them. The CDR3 totals 13 residues. The V gene's germline CDR1 is MDHEN and CDR2 SYDVKM. This chain's CDR3 is CASSETSGNEQFF. The CDR3 DNA sequence: TGTGCCAGCAGTGAGACTAGTGGGAATGAGCAGTTCTTC. The full variable domain, completed using reference TRBV28 and TRBJ2-1, is DVKVTQSSRYLVKRTGEKVFLECVQDMDHENMFWYRQDPGLGLRLIYFSYDVKMKEKGDIPEGYSVSREKKERFSLILESASTNQTSMYLCASSETSGNEQFFGPGTRLTVL.

The chain recombines TRBV2 with TRBJ2-6; no clear D gene. The ends were cut back, 5 bases at V and 9 bases at J, with 2 bases in the middle. CDR3 length: 10 residues. The germline V gene has CDR1 SNHLY and CDR2 FYNNEI. CDR3 in amino acids: CASSINVLTF. CDR3 coding DNA: TGTGCCAGCAGTATCAACGTCCTGACTTTC. The entire variable domain, with the rest obtained from reference TRBV2 and TRBJ2-6, is as follows: EPEVTQTPSHQVTQMGQEVILRCVPISNHLYFYWYRQILGQKVEFLVSFYNNEISEKSEIFDDQFSVERPDGSNFTLKIRSTKLEDSAMYFCASSINVLTFGAGSRLTVL.